This T cell receptor beta chain was identified in a study of long-term antiretroviral therapy in people with HIV. At the survey level, the v3.0 immunoSEQ assay was run. Repertoires were generated with immunoSEQ multiplex PCR, while TCRdb's copy carries only in-frame clones and drops some. The repertoire consists of about 25,000 clones, with 76% occurring once and the leading ten covering about 5.3%. Germline-derived CDR1 and CDR2 are SNHLY and FYNNEI. The CDR3 spans 14 residues. V dropped 4 bases and J dropped 0 bases, with 10 bases sitting between them. The sample consisted of unsorted PBMCs, taken 0.5 years after starting antiretroviral therapy. The receptor's source is a woman aged 40 to 49 with HIV. The rearrangement uses TRBV2 and TRBJ2-7, with D perhaps TRBD2 (7 bases). DNA for the CDR3: TGTGCCAGCAGTGGGCGGGGGCTCTCCTACGAGCAGTACTTC. Translation gives CASSGRGLSYEQYF.